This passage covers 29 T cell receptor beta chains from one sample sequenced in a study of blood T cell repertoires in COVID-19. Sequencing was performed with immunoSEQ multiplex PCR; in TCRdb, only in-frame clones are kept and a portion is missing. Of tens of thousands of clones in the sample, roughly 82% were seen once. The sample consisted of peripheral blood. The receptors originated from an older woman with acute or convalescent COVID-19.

In DNA, the CDR3 is TGCAGCGTTGTACTAGCGGGGGGGGTCGACAATGAGCAGTTCTTC. This gives the protein CSVVLAGGVDNEQFF. The chain recombines TRBV29-1 with TRBJ2-1; 13 nucleotides align to TRBD2. Germline V CDR1 and CDR2: SQVTM, ANQGSEA. Trimming at V came to 4 bases and at J to 5 bases, leaving 5 bases not matched to a gene. The CDR3 contains 15 residues.

This CDR3 reads CASYPGRVNQPQHF. As DNA, the CDR3 is TGTGCCTCCTACCCCGGGAGGGTAAATCAGCCCCAGCATTTT. J is TRBJ1-5 and V is TRBV28; D is unresolved. Germline V lookup: CDR1 MDHEN, CDR2 SYDVKM. The CDR3 is made up of 14 amino acids. V was trimmed by 11 bases and J by 4 bases, leaving 18 bases between them.

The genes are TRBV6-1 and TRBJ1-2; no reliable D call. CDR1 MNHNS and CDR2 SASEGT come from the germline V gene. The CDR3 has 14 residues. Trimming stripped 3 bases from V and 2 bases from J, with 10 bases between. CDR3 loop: CASSEISRNYGYTF. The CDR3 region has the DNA TGTGCCAGCAGTGAGATCTCGAGGAACTATGGCTACACCTTC.

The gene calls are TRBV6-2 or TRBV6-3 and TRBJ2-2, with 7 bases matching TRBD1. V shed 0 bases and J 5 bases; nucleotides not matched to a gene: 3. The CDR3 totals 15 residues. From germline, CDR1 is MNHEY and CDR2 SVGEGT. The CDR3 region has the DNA TGTGCCAGCAGTTACTCGACAGGGATAACCGGGGAGCTGTTTTTT. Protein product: CASSYSTGITGELFF.

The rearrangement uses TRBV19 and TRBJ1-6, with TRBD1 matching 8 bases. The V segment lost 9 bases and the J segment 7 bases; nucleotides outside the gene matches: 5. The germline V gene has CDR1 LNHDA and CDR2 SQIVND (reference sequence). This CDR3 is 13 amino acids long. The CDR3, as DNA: TGTGCCAGCCTAGACAGGGGAAATTCACCCCTCCACTTT. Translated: CASLDRGNSPLHF.

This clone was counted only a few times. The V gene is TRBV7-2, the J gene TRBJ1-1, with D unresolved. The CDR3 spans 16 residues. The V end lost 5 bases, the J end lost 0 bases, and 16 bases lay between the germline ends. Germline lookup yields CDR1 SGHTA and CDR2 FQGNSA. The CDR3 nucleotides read TGTGCCAGCAGCGCGGAAGGAGGCGTGATGAACACTGAAGCTTTCTTT. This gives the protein CASSAEGGVMNTEAFF. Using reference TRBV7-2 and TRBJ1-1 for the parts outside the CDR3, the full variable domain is GAGVSQSPSNKVTEKGKDVELRCDPISGHTALYWYRQSLGQGLEFLIYFQGNSAPDKSGLPSDRFSAERTGGSVSTLTIQRTQQEDSAVYLCASSAEGGVMNTEAFFGQGTRLTVV.

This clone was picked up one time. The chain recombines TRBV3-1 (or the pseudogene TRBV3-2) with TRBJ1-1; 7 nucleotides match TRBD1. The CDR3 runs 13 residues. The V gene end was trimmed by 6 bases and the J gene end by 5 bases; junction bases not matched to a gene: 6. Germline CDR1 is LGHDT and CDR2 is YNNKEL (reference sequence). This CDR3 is CASRSTGWTEAFF. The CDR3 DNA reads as TGTGCCAGCAGGTCGACAGGGTGGACTGAAGCTTTCTTT.

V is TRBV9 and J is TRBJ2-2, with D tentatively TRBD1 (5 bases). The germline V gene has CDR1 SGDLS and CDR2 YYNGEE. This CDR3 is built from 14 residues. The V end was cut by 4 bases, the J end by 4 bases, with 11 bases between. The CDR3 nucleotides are TGTGCCAGCAGCAGTACAGGCCCCACCGGGGAGCTGTTTTTT. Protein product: CASSSTGPTGELFF.

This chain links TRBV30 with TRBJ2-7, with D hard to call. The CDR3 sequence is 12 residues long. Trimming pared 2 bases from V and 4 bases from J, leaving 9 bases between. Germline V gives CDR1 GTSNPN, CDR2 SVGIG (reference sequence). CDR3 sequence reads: CAWSSVSYEQYF. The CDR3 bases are TGTGCCTGGAGTTCAGTAAGTTACGAGCAGTACTTC.

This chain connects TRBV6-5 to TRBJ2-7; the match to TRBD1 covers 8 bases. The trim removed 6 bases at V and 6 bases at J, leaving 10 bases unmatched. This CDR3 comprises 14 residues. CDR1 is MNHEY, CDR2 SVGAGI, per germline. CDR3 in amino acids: CASRTGTGGSEQYF. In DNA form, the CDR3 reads TGTGCCAGCAGGACCGGGACAGGAGGGTCCGAGCAGTACTTC.

The CDR3 DNA reads TGTGCCAGCAGCCTTACATCGAACACTGAAGCTTTCTTT. It codes for CASSLTSNTEAFF. J is TRBJ1-1 and V is TRBV7-3, with D hard to call. V lost 5 bases, J lost 1 base, and 8 bases lay in between. Germline V gene data show CDR1 as SGHTA and CDR2 as FQGTGA. This CDR3 is built from 13 residues.

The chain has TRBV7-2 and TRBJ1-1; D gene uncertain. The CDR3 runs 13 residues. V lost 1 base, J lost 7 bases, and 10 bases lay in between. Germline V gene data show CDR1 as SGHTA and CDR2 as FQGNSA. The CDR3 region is CASSLVNGGEAFF. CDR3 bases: TGTGCCAGCAGCTTAGTTAACGGAGGTGAAGCTTTCTTT. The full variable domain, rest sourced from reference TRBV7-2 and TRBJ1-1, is GAGVSQSPSNKVTEKGKDVELRCDPISGHTALYWYRQSLGQGLEFLIYFQGNSAPDKSGLPSDRFSAERTGGSVSTLTIQRTQQEDSAVYLCASSLVNGGEAFFGQGTRLTVV.

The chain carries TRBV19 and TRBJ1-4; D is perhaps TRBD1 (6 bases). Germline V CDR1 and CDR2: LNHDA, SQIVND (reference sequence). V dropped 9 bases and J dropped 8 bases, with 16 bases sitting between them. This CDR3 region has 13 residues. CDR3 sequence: CASLNRVQEKLFF. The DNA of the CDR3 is TGTGCCAGCCTAAACAGGGTCCAGGAAAAACTGTTTTTT.

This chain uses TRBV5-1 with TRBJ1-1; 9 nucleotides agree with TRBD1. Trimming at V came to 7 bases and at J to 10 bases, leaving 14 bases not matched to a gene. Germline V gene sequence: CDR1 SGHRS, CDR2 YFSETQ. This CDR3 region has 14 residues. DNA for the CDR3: TGCGCCAGCTTCGCCCCCGGGACAGGGAAAGTAGCTTTCTTT. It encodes CASFAPGTGKVAFF.

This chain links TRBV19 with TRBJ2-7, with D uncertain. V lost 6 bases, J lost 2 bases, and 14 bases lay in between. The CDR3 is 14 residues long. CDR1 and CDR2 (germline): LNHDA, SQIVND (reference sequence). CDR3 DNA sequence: TGTGCCAGTAGCGAGAGCCCCGCGGCCTACGAGCAGTACTTC. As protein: CASSESPAAYEQYF.

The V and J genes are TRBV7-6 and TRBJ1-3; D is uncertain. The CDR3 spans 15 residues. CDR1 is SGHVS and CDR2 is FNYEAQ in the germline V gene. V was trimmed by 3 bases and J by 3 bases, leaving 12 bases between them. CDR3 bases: TGTGCCAGCAGCTTTGGGCAGTCCTTTGGAAACACCATATATTTT. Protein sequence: CASSFGQSFGNTIYF.

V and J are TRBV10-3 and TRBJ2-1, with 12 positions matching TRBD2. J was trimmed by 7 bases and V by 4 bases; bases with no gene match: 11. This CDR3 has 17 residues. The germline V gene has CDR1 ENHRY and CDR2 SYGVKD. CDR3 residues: CAISVTSGGLGPNEQFF. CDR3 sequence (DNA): TGTGCCATCAGTGTAACTAGCGGGGGGCTGGGGCCGAATGAGCAGTTCTTC.

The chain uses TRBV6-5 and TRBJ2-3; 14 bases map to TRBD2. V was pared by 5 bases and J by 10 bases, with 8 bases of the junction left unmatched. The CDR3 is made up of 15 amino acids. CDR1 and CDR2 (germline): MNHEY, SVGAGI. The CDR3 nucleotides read TGTGCCAGCAGTCCAGGGACTAGCGGGGGCCGCCCGCAGTATTTT. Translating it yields CASSPGTSGGRPQYF.

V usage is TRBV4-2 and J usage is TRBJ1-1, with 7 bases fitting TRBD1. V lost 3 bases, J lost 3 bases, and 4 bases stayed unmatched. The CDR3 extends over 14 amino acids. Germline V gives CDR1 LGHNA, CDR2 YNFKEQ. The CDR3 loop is CASSHGDRDTEAFF. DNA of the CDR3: TGTGCCAGCAGCCACGGGGACAGAGACACTGAAGCTTTCTTT.

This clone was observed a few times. CDR3 sequence (DNA): TGCAGCGTTTATTGGGTAGACAGGGGGCCTAGCTACACCTTC. It codes for CSVYWVDRGPSYTF. The chain couples TRBV29-1 to TRBJ1-2; TRBD1 aligns across 10 bases. Germline V gives CDR1 SQVTM, CDR2 ANQGSEA. This CDR3 is 14 amino acids long. Trimming cost V 5 bases and J 9 bases; bases outside gene matches: 12.

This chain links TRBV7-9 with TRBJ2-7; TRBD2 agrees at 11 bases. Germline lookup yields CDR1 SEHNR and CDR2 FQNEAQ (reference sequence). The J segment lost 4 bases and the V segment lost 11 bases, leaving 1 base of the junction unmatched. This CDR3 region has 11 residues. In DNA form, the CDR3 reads TGTGCCGTAGCGGGGGGGTACGAGCAGTACTTC. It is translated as CAVAGGYEQYF.

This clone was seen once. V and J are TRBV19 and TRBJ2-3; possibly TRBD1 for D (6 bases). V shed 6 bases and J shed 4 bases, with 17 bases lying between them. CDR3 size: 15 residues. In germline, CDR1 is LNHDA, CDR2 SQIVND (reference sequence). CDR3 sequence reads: CASSLPTGFSDTQYF. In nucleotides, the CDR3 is TGTGCCAGTAGCCTCCCAACAGGGTTTTCAGATACGCAGTATTTT.

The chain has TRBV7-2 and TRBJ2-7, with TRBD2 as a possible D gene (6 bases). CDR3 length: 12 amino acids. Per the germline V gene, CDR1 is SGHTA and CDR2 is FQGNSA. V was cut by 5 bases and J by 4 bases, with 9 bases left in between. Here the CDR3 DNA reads TGTGCCAGCAGCGCGGGGACTTACGAGCAGTACTTC. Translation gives CASSAGTYEQYF.

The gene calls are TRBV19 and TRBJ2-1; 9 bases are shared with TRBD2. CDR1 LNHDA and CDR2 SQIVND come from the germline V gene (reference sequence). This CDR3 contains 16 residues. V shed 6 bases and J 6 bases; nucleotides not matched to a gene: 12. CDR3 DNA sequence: TGTGCCAGTAGCCCTAGTGCGGGGGGGGCGGGCAATGAGCAGTTCTTC. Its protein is CASSPSAGGAGNEQFF.

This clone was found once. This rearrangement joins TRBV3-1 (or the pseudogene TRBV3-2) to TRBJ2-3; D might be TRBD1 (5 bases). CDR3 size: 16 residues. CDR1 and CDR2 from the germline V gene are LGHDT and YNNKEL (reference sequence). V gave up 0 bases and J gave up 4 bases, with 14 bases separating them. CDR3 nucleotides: TGTGCCAGCAGCCAAGACCGCAGGGTCGACGCAGATACGCAGTATTTT. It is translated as CASSQDRRVDADTQYF.

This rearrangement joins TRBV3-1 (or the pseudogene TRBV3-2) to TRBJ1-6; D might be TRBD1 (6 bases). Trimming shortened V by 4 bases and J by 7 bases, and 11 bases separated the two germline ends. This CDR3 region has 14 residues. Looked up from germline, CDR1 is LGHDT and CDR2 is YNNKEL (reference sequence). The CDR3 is CASSPRQGNSPLHF. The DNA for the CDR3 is TGTGCCAGCAGCCCAAGGCAGGGGAATTCACCCCTCCACTTT.

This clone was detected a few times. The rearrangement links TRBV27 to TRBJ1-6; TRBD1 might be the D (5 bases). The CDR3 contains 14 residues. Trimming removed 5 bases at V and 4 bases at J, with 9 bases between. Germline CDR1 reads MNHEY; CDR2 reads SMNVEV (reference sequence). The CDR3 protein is CASSQGPYNSPLHF. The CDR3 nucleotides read TGTGCCAGCAGTCAGGGTCCGTATAATTCACCCCTCCACTTT.

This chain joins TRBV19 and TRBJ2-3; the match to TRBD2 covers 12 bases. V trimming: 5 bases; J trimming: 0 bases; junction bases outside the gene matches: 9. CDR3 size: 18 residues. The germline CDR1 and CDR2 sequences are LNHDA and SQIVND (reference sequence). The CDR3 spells CASSPRLAGDPSTDTQYF. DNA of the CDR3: TGTGCCAGTAGTCCTCGACTAGCGGGGGACCCTAGCACAGATACGCAGTATTTT.

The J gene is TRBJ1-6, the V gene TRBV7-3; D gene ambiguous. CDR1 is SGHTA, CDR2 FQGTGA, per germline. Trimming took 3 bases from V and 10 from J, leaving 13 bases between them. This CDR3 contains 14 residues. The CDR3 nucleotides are TGTGCCAGCAGCTTTGGGAGCCTTGGGTCACCCCTCCACTTT. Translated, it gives CASSFGSLGSPLHF.